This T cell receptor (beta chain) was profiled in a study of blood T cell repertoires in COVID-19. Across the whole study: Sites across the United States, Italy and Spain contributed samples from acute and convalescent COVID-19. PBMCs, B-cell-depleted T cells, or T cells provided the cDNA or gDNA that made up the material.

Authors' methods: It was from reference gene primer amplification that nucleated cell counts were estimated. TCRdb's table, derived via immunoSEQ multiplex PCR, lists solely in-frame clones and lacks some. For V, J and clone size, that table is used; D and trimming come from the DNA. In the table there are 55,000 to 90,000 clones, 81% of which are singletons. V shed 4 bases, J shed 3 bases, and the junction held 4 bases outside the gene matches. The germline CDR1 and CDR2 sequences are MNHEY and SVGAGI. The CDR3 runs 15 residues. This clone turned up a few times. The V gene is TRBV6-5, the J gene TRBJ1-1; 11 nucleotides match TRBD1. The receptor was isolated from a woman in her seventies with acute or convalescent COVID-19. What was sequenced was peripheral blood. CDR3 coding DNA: TGTGCCAGCAGTTTAATGGGACAGGGGGACACTGAAGCTTTCTTT. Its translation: CASSLMGQGDTEAFF.